This T cell receptor beta chain was observed in a study of radiotherapy plus CTLA-4 blockade in lung cancer. The wider study: Disease control was achieved by less than 40% of patients, and objective responses by about 19%. Findings and limits, study-wide: In blood, after radiotherapy plus ipilimumab, tumor-derived TCR clones expanded. Early shifts in blood T cell clones, with interferon-beta, reportedly predicted response best.

V lost 1 base, J lost 1 base, and 2 bases stayed unmatched. From germline, CDR1 is LNHNV and CDR2 YYDKDF (reference sequence). This CDR3 spans 16 amino acids. The method was immunoSEQ multiplex PCR; TCRdb's version includes in-frame clones alone and lacks a portion of them. The table records about 83,000 clones, 78% of them present only once. Those patients who had chemo-refractory metastatic non-small-cell lung cancer were given focal radiation along with CTLA-4 blockade through ipilimumab. Points on this clone: Its antigen is undetermined. Other DNA sequences in this sample translate to the same CDR3.

The clonotype was recovered from a human donor with non-small cell lung cancer who had a partial response to radiotherapy plus ipilimumab. Some clones in this sample may be carry-over from other donors' samples. This chain links TRBV15 with TRBJ1-5; 9 positions match TRBD1. The source material was peripheral blood, sampled from a patient treated with radiotherapy plus ipilimumab. CDR3 coding DNA: TGTGCCACCAGCAGAGGCGACAGGGGGAGCAATCAGCCCCAGCATTTT. This encodes CATSRGDRGSNQPQHF. The complete variable domain, with remaining parts taken from reference TRBV15 and TRBJ1-5, reads DAMVIQNPRYQVTQFGKPVTLSCSQTLNHNVMYWYQQKSSQAPKLLFHYYDKDFNNEADTPDNFQSRRPNTSFCFLDIRSPGLGDTAMYLCATSRGDRGSNQPQHFGDGTRLSIL.